This passage covers 13 T cell receptor beta chains from one sample sequenced in a study of blood T cell repertoires in COVID-19. Method: immunoSEQ multiplex PCR; TCRdb's copy keeps in-frame clones and lacks some. Here the sample spans 100,000 or so clones, around four fifths being singletons. The sequenced sample consisted of peripheral blood. All receptors derive from a woman aged 70 to 79 with acute or convalescent COVID-19.

The rearrangement uses TRBV18 and TRBJ1-1; possible D gene TRBD1, 6 bases. The CDR3 length is 16 residues. Germline V CDR1 and CDR2: KGHSH, LQKENI. Trimming removed 3 bases from V and 0 bases from J, with 14 bases in between. Here the CDR3 DNA reads TGTGCCAGCTCACCGCGACAGGCTGACATGAACACTGAAGCTTTCTTT. It is translated as CASSPRQADMNTEAFF.

The chain recombines TRBV4-3 with TRBJ2-3; D may be TRBD2 (6 bases). CDR1 and CDR2 (germline): LGHNA, YSLEER. Trimming pared 2 bases from V and 0 bases from J, leaving 18 bases between. The CDR3 has 18 residues. The CDR3, as DNA: TGCGCCAGCAGCCAAAGGATGGGGGGAGAAACTAGCACAGATACGCAGTATTTT. Translating it yields CASSQRMGGETSTDTQYF.

CDR3 sequence: CASSVSGSSNSPLHF. The CDR3 bases are TGTGCCAGCAGTGTCTCGGGGTCTTCGAATTCACCCCTCCACTTT. V is TRBV2 and J is TRBJ1-6; D unresolved. The V and J ends lost 4 bases and 7 bases respectively, with 14 bases between them. This CDR3 is 15 amino acids long. Germline V gene data show CDR1 as SNHLY and CDR2 as FYNNEI.

This clone was seen only a few times. V gene TRBV5-1 combines with J gene TRBJ2-7, with a possible D match to TRBD2 (5 bases). The V gene lost 0 bases and the J gene lost 3 bases, with 7 bases spanning the gap. This CDR3 contains 13 residues. The germline V gene encodes CDR1 SGHRS and CDR2 YFSETQ. The CDR3 bases are TGCGCCAGCAGCTTGGGGACTGTCTACGAGCAGTACTTC. The encoded protein is CASSLGTVYEQYF.

The CDR3 is CASSYLDSYGYTF. In DNA form, the CDR3 reads TGTGCCAGCAGTTACTTGGACAGCTATGGCTACACCTTC. J is TRBJ1-2 and V is TRBV6-2 or TRBV6-3, with TRBD1 as a possible D gene (6 bases). Germline values: CDR1 MNHEY, CDR2 SVGEGT. V lost 1 base and J lost 4, with 7 bases in between. The CDR3 contains 13 residues.

The chain combines TRBV28 with TRBJ1-6; 11 bases are shared with TRBD1. V lost 2 bases and J lost 4; bases outside the gene matches: 4. The CDR3 has 17 residues. Germline V gives CDR1 MDHEN, CDR2 SYDVKM. The CDR3 sequence is CASSLGTGGTYNSPLHF. The CDR3 DNA reads as TGTGCCAGCAGTTTAGGGACAGGGGGTACGTATAATTCACCCCTCCACTTT.

This clone came up a few times. The rearrangement uses TRBV2 and TRBJ2-7; D might be TRBD2 (9 bases). Germline-derived CDR1 and CDR2 are SNHLY and FYNNEI. CDR3 length: 14 amino acids. V lost 7 bases to trimming and J lost 13 bases, with 26 bases between them. CDR3 amino acids: CASMVDREPGTSYF. CDR3 coding DNA: TGTGCCAGCATGGTGGACAGGGAACCCGGGACTAGCTACTTC.

The chain has TRBV30 and TRBJ1-2, with 9 positions matching TRBD1. CDR1 and CDR2 from the germline V gene are GTSNPN and SVGIG (reference sequence). Unmatched junction bases numbered 8, after V lost 3 bases and J lost 6 bases. The length of the CDR3 is 14 residues. The chain's CDR3 is CAWRTGGPSHGYTF. The CDR3 nucleotides are TGTGCCTGGAGAACAGGGGGCCCCTCGCATGGCTACACCTTC.

The chain's CDR3 is CASSPQGARGYTF. The CDR3 region has the DNA TGCGCCAGCAGCCCACAGGGGGCGAGGGGCTACACCTTC. The chain couples TRBV4-1 to TRBJ1-2; 9 bases map to TRBD1. There are 13 residues in the CDR3. V was clipped by 4 bases and J by 8 bases; unmatched bases: 5. Per the germline V gene, CDR1 is MGHRA and CDR2 is YSYEKL.

V usage is TRBV7-2 and J usage is TRBJ2-7; 7 bases match TRBD1. Germline CDR1 and CDR2: SGHTA and FQGNSA. The length of the CDR3 is 15 residues. V was clipped by 6 bases and J by 1 base; unmatched bases: 9. DNA of the CDR3: TGTGCCAGCAGAGCGGACAGGTACAGTTCCTACGAGCAGTACTTC. Amino acid sequence: CASRADRYSSYEQYF.

The J gene is TRBJ2-7, the V gene TRBV28, with 9 nucleotides matching TRBD1. The CDR3 consists of 15 residues. The germline V gene has CDR1 MDHEN and CDR2 SYDVKM. V lost 5 bases, J lost 4 bases, and 9 bases stayed unmatched. Here the CDR3 reads CASSRYRGLPYEQYF. The CDR3 DNA reads as TGTGCCAGCAGTCGGTACAGGGGGCTTCCATACGAGCAGTACTTC. The whole variable domain, filled in from reference TRBV28 and TRBJ2-7, reads DVKVTQSSRYLVKRTGEKVFLECVQDMDHENMFWYRQDPGLGLRLIYFSYDVKMKEKGDIPEGYSVSREKKERFSLILESASTNQTSMYLCASSRYRGLPYEQYFGPGTRLTVT.

The sample holds many counts of this clone. The J gene is TRBJ1-1, the V gene TRBV5-1; D ambiguous. Trimming took 2 bases from V and 5 from J, leaving 10 bases between them. Germline V gene lookup returns CDR1 SGHRS and CDR2 YFSETQ. CDR3 length: 13 amino acids. The CDR3 is CASSFDTRTEAFF. In DNA form, the CDR3 reads TGCGCCAGCAGCTTTGACACCAGGACTGAAGCTTTCTTT.

V usage is TRBV10-1 and J usage is TRBJ1-3, with D possibly TRBD1 on 5 matching bases. V was cut by 5 bases and J by 0 bases, with 8 bases left in between. Germline V gives CDR1 WNHNN, CDR2 SYGVQD (reference sequence). The length of the CDR3 is 14 residues. DNA for the CDR3: TGCGCCAGCAGTACCGGGGGCTCTGGAAACACCATATATTTT. This gives the protein CASSTGGSGNTIYF.